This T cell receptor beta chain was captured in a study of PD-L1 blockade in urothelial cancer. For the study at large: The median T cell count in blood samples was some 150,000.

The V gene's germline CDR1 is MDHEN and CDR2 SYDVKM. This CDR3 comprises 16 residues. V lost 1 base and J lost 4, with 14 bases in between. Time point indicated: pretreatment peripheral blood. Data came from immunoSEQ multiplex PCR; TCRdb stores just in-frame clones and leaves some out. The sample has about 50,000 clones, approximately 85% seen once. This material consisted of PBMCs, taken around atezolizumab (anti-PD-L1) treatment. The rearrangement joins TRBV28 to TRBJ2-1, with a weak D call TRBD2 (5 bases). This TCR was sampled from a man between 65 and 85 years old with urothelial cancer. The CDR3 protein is CASSLSLSGRYNEQFF. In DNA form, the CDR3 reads TGTGCCAGCAGTTTATCGCTGAGCGGCAGATACAATGAGCAGTTCTTC.